One and the same sample provided the 2 T cell receptor beta chains below, sequenced in a study of cytomegalovirus exposure and HLA in healthy donors. Both 60 Vbeta primers and 13 Jbeta primers went into the PCR. Method: immunoSEQ multiplex PCR; TCRdb's copy keeps in-frame clones and lacks some. The repertoire consists of 100,000 to 140,000 clones, with approximately 73% occurring once and the leading ten covering 7.8%. Material: PBMCs. Receptors originate from a man aged 25 to 40 in good health and CMV-seronegative.

This clone was detected a few times. The CDR3 is CASGQSSGNTIYF. The CDR3 nucleotides read TGTGCCAGTGGACAGTCCTCTGGAAACACCATATATTTT. V gene TRBV2 combines with J gene TRBJ1-3; D is perhaps TRBD1 (6 bases). CDR3 length equals 13 residues. Germline loops: CDR1 SNHLY, CDR2 FYNNEI. With 9 bases removed from V and 0 bases from J, the gap between germline ends came to 9 bases. Drawing the rest from reference TRBV2 and TRBJ1-3, the complete variable domain is EPEVTQTPSHQVTQMGQEVILRCVPISNHLYFYWYRQILGQKVEFLVSFYNNEISEKSEIFDDQFSVERPDGSNFTLKIRSTKLEDSAMYFCASGQSSGNTIYFGEGSWLTVV.

The rearrangement uses TRBV7-3 and TRBJ1-1; D is undetermined. The CDR3 has 13 amino acids. Germline V gene data show CDR1 as SGHTA and CDR2 as FQGTGA. Trimming removed 4 bases from V and 0 bases from J, with 6 bases in between. The CDR3 reads CASSYTLNTEAFF. In DNA, the CDR3 is TGTGCCAGCAGCTACACACTGAACACTGAAGCTTTCTTT.